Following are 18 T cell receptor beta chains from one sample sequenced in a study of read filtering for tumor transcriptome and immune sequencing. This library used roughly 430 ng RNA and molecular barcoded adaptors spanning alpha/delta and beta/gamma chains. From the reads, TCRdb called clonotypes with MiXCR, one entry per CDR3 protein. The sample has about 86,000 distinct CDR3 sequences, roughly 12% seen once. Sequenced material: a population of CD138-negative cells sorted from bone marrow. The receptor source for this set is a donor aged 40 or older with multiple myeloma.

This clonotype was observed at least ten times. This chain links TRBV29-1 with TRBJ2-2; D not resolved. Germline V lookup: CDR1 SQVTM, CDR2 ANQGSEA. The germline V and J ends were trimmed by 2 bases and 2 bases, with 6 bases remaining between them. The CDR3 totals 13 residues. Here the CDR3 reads CSVETPNTGELFF. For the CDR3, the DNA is TGCAGCGTTGAAACTCCTAACACCGGGGAGCTGTTTTTT.

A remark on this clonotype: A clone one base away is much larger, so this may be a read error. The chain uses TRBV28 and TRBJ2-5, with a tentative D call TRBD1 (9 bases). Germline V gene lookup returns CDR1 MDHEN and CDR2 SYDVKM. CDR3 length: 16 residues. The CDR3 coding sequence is TGTGCCAGCGGTTTAGCGGGACAGGGAAACCAAGAGACCCAGTACTTC. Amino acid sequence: CASGLAGQGNQETQYF.

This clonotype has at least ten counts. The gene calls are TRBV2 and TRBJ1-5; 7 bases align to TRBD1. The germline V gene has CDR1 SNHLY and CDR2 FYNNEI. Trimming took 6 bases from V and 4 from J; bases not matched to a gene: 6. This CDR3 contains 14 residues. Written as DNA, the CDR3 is TGTGCCAGCAGCGATTCGACAGGGAATCAGCCCCAGCATTTT. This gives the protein CASSDSTGNQPQHF. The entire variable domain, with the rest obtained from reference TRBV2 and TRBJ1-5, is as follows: EPEVTQTPSHQVTQMGQEVILRCVPISNHLYFYWYRQILGQKVEFLVSFYNNEISEKSEIFDDQFSVERPDGSNFTLKIRSTKLEDSAMYFCASSDSTGNQPQHFGDGTRLSIL.

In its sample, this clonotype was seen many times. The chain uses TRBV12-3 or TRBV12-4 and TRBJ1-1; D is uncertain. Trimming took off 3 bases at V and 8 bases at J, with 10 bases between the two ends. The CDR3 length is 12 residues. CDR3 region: CASSFVPGEAFF. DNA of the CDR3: TGTGCCAGCAGTTTTGTTCCTGGCGAAGCTTTCTTT.

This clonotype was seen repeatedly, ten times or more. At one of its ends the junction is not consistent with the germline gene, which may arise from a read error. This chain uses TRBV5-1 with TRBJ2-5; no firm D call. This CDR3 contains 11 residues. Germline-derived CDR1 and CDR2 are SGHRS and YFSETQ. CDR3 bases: TGTGCCAGCAGCCAACAAGAGACCCAGTACTTC. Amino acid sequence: CASSQQETQYF.

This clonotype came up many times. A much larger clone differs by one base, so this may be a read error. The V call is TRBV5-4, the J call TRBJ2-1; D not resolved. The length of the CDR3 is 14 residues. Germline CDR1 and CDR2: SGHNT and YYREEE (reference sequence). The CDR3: CASSPDSTYNGQFF. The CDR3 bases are TGTGCCAGCAGCCCAGACTCTACCTACAATGGGCAGTTCTTC.

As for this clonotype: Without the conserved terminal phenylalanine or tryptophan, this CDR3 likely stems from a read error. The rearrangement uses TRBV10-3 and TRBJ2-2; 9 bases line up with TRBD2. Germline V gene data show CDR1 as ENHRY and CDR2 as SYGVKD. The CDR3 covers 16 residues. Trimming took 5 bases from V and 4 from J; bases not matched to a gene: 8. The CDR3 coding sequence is TGTGCCATCAGTTCTGGTAGCGGGGGAGTCACCGGGGAGCTGTTTTCT. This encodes CAISSGSGGVTGELFS.

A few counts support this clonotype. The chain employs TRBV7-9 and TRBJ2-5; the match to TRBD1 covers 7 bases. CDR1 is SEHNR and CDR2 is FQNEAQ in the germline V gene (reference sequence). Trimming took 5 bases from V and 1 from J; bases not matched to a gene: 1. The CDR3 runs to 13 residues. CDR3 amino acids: CASSRDSQETQYF. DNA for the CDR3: TGTGCCAGCAGCCGGGACAGCCAAGAGACCCAGTACTTC.

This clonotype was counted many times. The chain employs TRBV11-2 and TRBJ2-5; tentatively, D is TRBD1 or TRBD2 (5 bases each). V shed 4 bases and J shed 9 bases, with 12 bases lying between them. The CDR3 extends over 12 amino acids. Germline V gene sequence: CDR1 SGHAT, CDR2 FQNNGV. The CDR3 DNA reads TGTGCCAGCAGCTCGGGACCCAGGGCCCAGTACTTC. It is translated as CASSSGPRAQYF. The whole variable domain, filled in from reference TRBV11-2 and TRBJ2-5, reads EAGVAQSPRYKIIEKRQSVAFWCNPISGHATLYWYQQILGQGPKLLIQFQNNGVVDDSQLPKDRFSAERLKGVDSTLKIQPAKLEDSAVYLCASSSGPRAQYFGPGTRLLVL.

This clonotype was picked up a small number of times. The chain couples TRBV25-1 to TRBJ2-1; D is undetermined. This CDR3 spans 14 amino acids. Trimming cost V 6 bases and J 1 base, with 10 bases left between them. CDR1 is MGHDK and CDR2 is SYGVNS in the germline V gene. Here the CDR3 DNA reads TGTGCCAGCAGCGACTCAAGGTCCTACAATGAGCAGTTCTTC. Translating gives CASSDSRSYNEQFF.

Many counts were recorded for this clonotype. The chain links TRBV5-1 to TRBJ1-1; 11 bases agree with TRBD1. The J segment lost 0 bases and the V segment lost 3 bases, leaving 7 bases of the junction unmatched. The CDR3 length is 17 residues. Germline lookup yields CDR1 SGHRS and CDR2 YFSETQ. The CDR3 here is CASSSGQGAGMNTEAFF. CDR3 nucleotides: TGCGCCAGCAGCTCAGGACAGGGGGCCGGGATGAACACTGAAGCTTTCTTT.

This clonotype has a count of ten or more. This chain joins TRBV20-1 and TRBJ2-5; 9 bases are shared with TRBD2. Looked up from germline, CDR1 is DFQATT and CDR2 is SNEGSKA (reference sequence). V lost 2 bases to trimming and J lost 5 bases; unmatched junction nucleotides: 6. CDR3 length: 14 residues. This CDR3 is CSARPRLAVETQYF. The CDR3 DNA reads TGCAGTGCTAGACCGAGACTAGCGGTCGAGACCCAGTACTTC.

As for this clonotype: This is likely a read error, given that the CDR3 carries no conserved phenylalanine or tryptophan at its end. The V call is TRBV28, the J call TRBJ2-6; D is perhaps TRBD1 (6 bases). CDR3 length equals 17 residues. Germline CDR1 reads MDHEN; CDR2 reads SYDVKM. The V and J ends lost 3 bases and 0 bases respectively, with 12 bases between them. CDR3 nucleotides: TGTGCCAGCAGTTTGGAAACAGGGTTCTCTGGGGCCAACGTCCTGACTTTG. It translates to CASSLETGFSGANVLTL.

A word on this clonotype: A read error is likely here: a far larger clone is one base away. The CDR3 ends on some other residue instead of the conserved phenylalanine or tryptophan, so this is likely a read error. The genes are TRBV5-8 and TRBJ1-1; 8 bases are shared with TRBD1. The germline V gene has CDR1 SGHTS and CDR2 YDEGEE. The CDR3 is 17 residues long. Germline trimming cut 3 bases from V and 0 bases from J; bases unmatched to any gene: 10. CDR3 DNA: TGTGCCAGCAGCTCCCGCAAGACAGGGGTGTTGAACACTGAAGCTTTCCTT. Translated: CASSSRKTGVLNTEAFL.

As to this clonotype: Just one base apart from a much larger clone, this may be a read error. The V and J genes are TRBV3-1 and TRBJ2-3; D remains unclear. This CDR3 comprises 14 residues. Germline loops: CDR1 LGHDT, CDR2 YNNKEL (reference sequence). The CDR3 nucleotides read TGTGCCAGCAGCCAAGGAAGGGTGACCGATACGCCGTATTTT. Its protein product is CASSQGRVTDTPYF.

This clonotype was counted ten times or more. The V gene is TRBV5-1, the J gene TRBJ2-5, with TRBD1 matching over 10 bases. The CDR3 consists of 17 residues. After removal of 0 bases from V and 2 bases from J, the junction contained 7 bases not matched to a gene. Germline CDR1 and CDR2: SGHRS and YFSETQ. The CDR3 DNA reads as TGCGCCAGCAGCTTGGCCGCGACAGGGGGCGTTCAAGAGACCCAGTACTTC. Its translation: CASSLAATGGVQETQYF. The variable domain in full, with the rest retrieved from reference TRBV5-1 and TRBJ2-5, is KAGVTQTPRYLIKTRGQQVTLSCSPISGHRSVSWYQQTPGQGLQFLFEYFSETQRNKGNFPGRFSGRQFSNSRSEMNVSTLELGDSALYLCASSLAATGGVQETQYFGPGTRLLVL.

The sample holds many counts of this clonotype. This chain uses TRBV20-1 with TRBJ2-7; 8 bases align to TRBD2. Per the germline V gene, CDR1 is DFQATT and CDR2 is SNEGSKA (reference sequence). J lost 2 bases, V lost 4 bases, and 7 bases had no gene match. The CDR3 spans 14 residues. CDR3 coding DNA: TGCAGTGCTACCCGGGAGGGTGATCCCTACGAGCAGTACTTC. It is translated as CSATREGDPYEQYF.

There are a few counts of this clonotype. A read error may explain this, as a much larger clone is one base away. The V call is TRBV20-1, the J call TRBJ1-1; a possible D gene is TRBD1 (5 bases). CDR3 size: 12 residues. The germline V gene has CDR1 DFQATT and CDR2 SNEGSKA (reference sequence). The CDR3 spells CSASTDNTEALF. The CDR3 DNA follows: TGCAGTGCTTCGACAGATAACACTGAAGCTCTCTTT.